This note documents a single TCR beta chain sequence. V lost 3 bases, J lost 10 bases, and 16 bases lay in between. The CDR3 spans 15 residues. Looked up from germline, CDR1 is LNHDA and CDR2 is SQIVND (reference sequence). This specimen comes from a study of TIL therapy for anti-PD-1-resistant metastatic lung cancer. Documented time point: pre-treatment sample, taken before nivolumab and TIL therapy. Sequencing used immunoSEQ v3. Generated by immunoSEQ multiplex PCR, the TCRdb table keeps only in-frame clones and is missing some. The sample yields about 50,000 clones, 65% to 80% seen once. The source of this sequence is a woman aged 30-85 years with non-small cell lung cancer. This specimen was blood, taken at baseline. The genes are TRBV19 and TRBJ1-6, with D tentatively TRBD1 (5 bases). CDR3: CASSMGRDGGSPLHF. The CDR3 region has the DNA TGTGCCAGTAGTATGGGACGGGACGGGGGATCACCCCTCCACTTT.